Below, one T cell receptor beta chain is given with its context. Its antigen is currently unknown. Only in-frame clones appear in the TCRdb table, and some are missing; sequencing was by immunoSEQ multiplex PCR. The sample yields tens of thousands of clones, about 86% seen once. V lost 4 bases and J 6 bases, leaving 18 bases between the germline ends. The CDR3 runs 16 residues. Germline V gives CDR1 MNHNY, CDR2 SVGAGI (reference sequence). The sample comes from a study of a mutant IDH1 vaccine in newly diagnosed glioma. Overall study context: The patients received vaccinations eight times, in weeks 1, 3, 5, 7, 11, 15, 19 and 23.

The time point denotes: week 5, during vaccination. The investigators gave 300 ug of mutant IDH1 20-mer peptide in each vaccine dose, together with topical imiquimod. J is TRBJ2-2 and V is TRBV6-6; D unclear. The TCR sequence derives from a man aged 25 to 40 with glioma. The sequencing here drew on PBMCs, taken from a glioma patient whose treatment included an IDH1 peptide vaccine. The CDR3 sequence: CASSSSGPLKSGELFF. The CDR3 coding sequence is TGTGCCAGCAGTTCCTCCGGGCCCTTGAAGTCCGGGGAGCTGTTTTTT.